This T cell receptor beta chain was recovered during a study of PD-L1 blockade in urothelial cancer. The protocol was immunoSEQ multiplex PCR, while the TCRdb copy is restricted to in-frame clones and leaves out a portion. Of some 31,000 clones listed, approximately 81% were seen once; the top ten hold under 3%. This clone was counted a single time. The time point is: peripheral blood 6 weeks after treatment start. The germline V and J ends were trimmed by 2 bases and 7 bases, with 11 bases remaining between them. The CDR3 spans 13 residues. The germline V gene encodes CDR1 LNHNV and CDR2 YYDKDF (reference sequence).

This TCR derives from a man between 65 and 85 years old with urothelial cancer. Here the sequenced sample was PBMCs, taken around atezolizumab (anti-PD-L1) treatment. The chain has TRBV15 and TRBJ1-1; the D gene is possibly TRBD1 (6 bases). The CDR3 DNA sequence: TGTGCCACCAGCAGACCAGAGGACAGTGAAGCTTTCTTT. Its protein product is CATSRPEDSEAFF.